The clone carrying this T cell receptor (beta chain) was recorded a few times. As yet, its antigen is unknown. The source of the sample is a study of CD8+ T cells in alopecia areata. Study-wide results and limits: While tofacitinib was given, many expanded lesional clones persisted in scalp and blood. There were also resident alphabeta T cells of normal skin sequenced in scalp samples.

This CDR3 has 13 residues. Germline CDR1 reads PRHDT; CDR2 reads FYEKMQ (reference sequence). V lost 6 bases to trimming and J lost 7 bases; unmatched junction nucleotides: 8. RNA was isolated and reverse transcribed to cDNA, the sequencing template. The table came from immunoSEQ multiplex PCR; TCRdb's copy has only in-frame clones and leaves some out. The sample has roughly 98,000 clones; around 60% are singletons. The treatment: oral pan-JAK inhibitor, 5-10 mg twice daily. The V and J genes are TRBV13 and TRBJ1-1; TRBD1 aligns across 7 bases. The sequence came from a human donor with alopecia areata. Sequenced here: CD8+ T cells sorted from blood, sampled at week 4, from a patient treated with tofacitinib. This CDR3 is CASRLKGAGEAFF. As DNA, the CDR3 is TGTGCCAGCAGACTCAAGGGGGCGGGTGAAGCTTTCTTT.